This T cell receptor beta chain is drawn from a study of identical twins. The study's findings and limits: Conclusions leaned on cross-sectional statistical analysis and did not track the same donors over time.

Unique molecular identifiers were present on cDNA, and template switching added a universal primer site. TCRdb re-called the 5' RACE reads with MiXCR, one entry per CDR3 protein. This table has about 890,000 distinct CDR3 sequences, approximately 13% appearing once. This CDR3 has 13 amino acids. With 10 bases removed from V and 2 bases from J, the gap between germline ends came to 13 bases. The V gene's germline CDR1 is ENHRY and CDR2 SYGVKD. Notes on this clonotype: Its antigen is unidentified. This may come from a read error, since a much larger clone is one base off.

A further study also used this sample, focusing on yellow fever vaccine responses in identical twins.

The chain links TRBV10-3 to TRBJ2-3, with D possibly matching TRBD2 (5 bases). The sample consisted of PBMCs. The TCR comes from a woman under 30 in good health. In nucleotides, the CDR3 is TGTGCCACCGCGGAGCGGACCACAGATACGCAGTATTTT. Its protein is CATAERTTDTQYF.